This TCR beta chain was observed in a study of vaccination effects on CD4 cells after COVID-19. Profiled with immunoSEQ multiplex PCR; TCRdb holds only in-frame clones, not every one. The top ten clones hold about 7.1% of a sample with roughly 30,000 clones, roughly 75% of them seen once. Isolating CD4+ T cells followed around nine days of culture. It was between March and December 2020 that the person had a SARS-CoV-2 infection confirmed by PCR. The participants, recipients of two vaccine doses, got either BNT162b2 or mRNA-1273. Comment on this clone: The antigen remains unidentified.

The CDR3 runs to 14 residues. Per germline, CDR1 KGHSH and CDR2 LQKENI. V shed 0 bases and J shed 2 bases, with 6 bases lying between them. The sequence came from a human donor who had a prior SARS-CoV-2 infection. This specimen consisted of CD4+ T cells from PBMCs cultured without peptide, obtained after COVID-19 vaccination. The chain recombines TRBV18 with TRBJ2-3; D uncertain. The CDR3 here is CASSPPASTDTQYF. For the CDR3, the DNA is TGTGCCAGCTCACCACCGGCCTCCACAGATACGCAGTATTTT.